The next 5 T cell receptor beta chains were all read from a single sample in a study of post-analysis software for immune sequencing data. Study outcomes and limitations: Five or six TRBV segments, TRBV5-6, TRBV5-1 and TRBV20-1 among them, were found more frequent in patients than controls.

Incorporated into the TCR beta cDNA libraries were unique molecular identifiers, which served to reduce PCR and sequencing biases. TCRdb fed the PCR reads into MiXCR, producing one record per CDR3 protein. Of around 440,000 distinct CDR3 sequences detected, nearly 45% appear once; the ten largest clones hold about 12%. Antigens of these TCRs are unknown. Sequencing used blood. The origin of the receptors is a girl between 10 and 17 years old with multiple sclerosis.

This clonotype was observed a handful of times. The chain joins TRBV30 to TRBJ2-7, with TRBD1 matching over 9 bases. CDR3 length: 14 amino acids. Germline assignment: CDR1 GTSNPN and CDR2 SVGIG (reference sequence). The V gene end was trimmed by 4 bases and the J gene end by 4 bases; junction bases not matched to a gene: 8. The CDR3: CAWTEGTGPYEQYF. In nucleotides, the CDR3 is TGTGCCTGGACAGAGGGGACAGGGCCGTACGAGCAGTACTTC.

As DNA, the CDR3 is TGTGCCAGCAGCTTAGGGGCAGGGCTTCAGCCCCAGCATTTT. Residues: CASSLGAGLQPQHF. The chain carries TRBV7-2 and TRBJ1-5; D is possibly TRBD1 (5 bases). CDR1 and CDR2 (germline): SGHTA, FQGNSA. Trimming shortened V by 1 base and J by 6 bases, and 10 bases separated the two germline ends. This CDR3 spans 14 amino acids.

This chain uses TRBV4-2 with TRBJ1-1, with a weak D call TRBD1 (6 bases). Germline CDR1 is LGHNA and CDR2 is YNFKEQ. Trimming took 3 bases from V and 5 from J, leaving 10 bases between them. This CDR3 is 13 amino acids long. The CDR3 here is CASSQDTGTEAFF. As DNA, the CDR3 is TGTGCCAGCAGCCAGGATACAGGGACTGAAGCTTTCTTT.

This clonotype occurred many times. V usage is TRBV20-1 and J usage is TRBJ2-7, with D possibly TRBD2 on 6 matching bases. The germline CDR1 and CDR2 sequences are DFQATT and SNEGSKA (reference sequence). Trimming left V 4 bases short and J 0 bases short, with 13 bases between. CDR3 length equals 14 residues. DNA of the CDR3: TGCAGTGCTACGGGACTGGTCGTCTCCTACGAGCAGTACTTC. This encodes CSATGLVVSYEQYF.

This clonotype was seen only a few times. A read error may produce the germline difference seen at one junction end. Here the CDR3 DNA reads TGTGCCAGCAGCTTAGAGGCCGGAAGCTCCTACGAGCAGTACTTC. Amino acids: CASSLEAGSSYEQYF. This chain uses TRBV5-1 with TRBJ2-7; no clear D. The V gene's germline CDR1 is SGHRS and CDR2 YFSETQ. There are 15 residues in the CDR3.